Each of the 10 T cell receptor beta chains below was sequenced from the same sample in a study of CD8+ T cells in alopecia areata (dated by TCRdb to 2017 to 2018). The library was made by the immunoSEQ multiplex PCR assay. RNA was extracted from all samples and reverse transcribed into cDNA, which served as template for TCR sequencing. TCRdb's version of the immuneACCESS table is confined to in-frame rearrangements and falls short of the full clone set. An unresolved V gene accounts for under half of the shortfall where checked; the remainder is of unknown origin. The sample records over 250,000 clones, none occurring a single time. The ten most abundant clones make up less than 1.5% of the sample. Pooled mouse cutaneous lymph node cells were stained for CD4, CD8alpha, NKG2D, NKG2ACE and other markers, then sorted on a BD Influx. Material: CD4+ T cells sorted from a lymph node. The receptors were gathered from a C3H/HeJ mouse with alopecia areata. This strain possesses the MHC haplotype H2-k.

As for this clone: The gene symbols are mouse symbols. The read ends 4 residues shy of where the CDR3 ends; the end is completed using the germline J gene. The chain has TRBV13-1 and TRBJ2-1; 12 bases map to TRBD2. The V and J ends lost 1 base and 5 bases, in that order; junction bases with no gene match: 7. This CDR3 has 17 amino acids. Per germline, CDR1 NSHNY and CDR2 SYGAGN. The CDR3 sequence is CASSDPDWGGDDAEQFF. CDR3 bases read: TGTGCCAGCAGTGATCCCGACTGGGGGGGCGACGATGCT.

Points on this clone: The germline and genes are mouse ones. The observed sequence ends 4 residues before the CDR3 terminus, with the missing tail filled in from the germline J gene. This CDR3 is also generated by other DNA sequences in the sample. V is TRBV13-3 and J is TRBJ1-2; maybe TRBD1 (5 bases). The CDR3 length is 13 residues. The germline CDR1 and CDR2 sequences are NNHDY and SYVADS. The V end lost 5 bases, the J end lost 1 base, and 9 bases lay between the germline ends. The CDR3 region is CASSTDRNSDYTF. The sequenced CDR3 bases are TGTGCCAGCAGCACTGACAGAAACTCC.

This clone came up a few times. Germline and genes here are mouse. The CDR3 goes on 4 residues after the read ends, and that part is filled in from the germline J gene. The chain combines TRBV5 with TRBJ2-1, with a possible D match to TRBD1 (5 bases). The germline V and J ends were trimmed by 4 bases and 0 bases, with 7 bases remaining between them. CDR1 is LGHNA, CDR2 YNLKQL, per germline (reference sequence). The CDR3 has 14 amino acids. CDR3 bases read: TGTGCCAGCAGCCGGACATTTAACTATGCT. Its protein is CASSRTFNYA. The whole CDR3 protein reads CASSRTFNYAEQFF.

Of note for this clone: Gene names are the mouse ones. Sequencing ends 4 residues short of the CDR3 end; the germline J gene provides the rest. This chain uses TRBV17 with TRBJ2-1, with 12 bases matching TRBD1. CDR1 is MNHDT and CDR2 is YYDKIL in the germline V gene. The CDR3 loop spans 15 amino acids. The sequenced CDR3 bases are TGTGCTAGCAGTAGGACCGGGACAGGGGGCGCT. It encodes CASSRTGTGGA. The whole CDR3 protein is CASSRTGTGGAEQFF. Full variable domain (outside the CDR3, taken from reference TRBV17 and TRBJ2-1): DTTVKQNPRYKLARVGKPVNLICSQTMNHDTMYWYQKKPNQAPKLLLFYYDKILNREADTFEKFQSSRPNNSFCSLYIGSAGLEYSAMYLCASSRTGTGGAEQFFGPGTRLTVL.

This clone was seen a handful of times. Gene names denote mouse genes. The read stops 4 residues short of the end of the CDR3; the missing end is completed from the germline J gene. Other DNA sequences in this specimen translate into the identical CDR3. The V gene is TRBV1, the J gene TRBJ1-1; TRBD1 matches at 7 bases. This CDR3 contains 12 residues. In germline, CDR1 is NSQYPW, CDR2 LRSPGD (reference sequence). The CDR3 loop reads CTCSGTGTEVFF. CDR3 DNA, as far as it was read: TGCACCTGCAGTGGGACAGGAACA.

This clone was counted a few times. Gene names and germline match the mouse. The read ends 4 residues before the CDR3 terminus; that terminus is restored from the germline J gene. Other DNA sequences in this sample translate to the same CDR3. The chain combines TRBV13-2 with TRBJ2-1; 8 bases are a match to TRBD1. The junction had 3 bases not matched to a gene; V was cut back by 3 bases and J by 4 bases. Per germline, CDR1 NNHNN and CDR2 SYGAGS (reference sequence). The CDR3 sequence is 14 residues long. The CDR3 bases that were read are TGTGCCAGCGGTGTGGGGACAGGTTATGCT. This translates into CASGVGTGYA. In full, the CDR3 reads CASGVGTGYAEQFF.

Turning to this clone: Germline and genes: mouse. The CDR3 end falls 4 residues outside the read, so it is completed with the germline J gene. V usage is TRBV13-3 and J usage is TRBJ2-2; possibly TRBD1 for D (5 bases). Trimming stripped 5 bases from V and 3 bases from J, with 11 bases between. Germline V lookup: CDR1 NNHDY, CDR2 SYVADS. The CDR3 is 14 residues long. CDR3: CASSLQGHTGQLYF. The CDR3 DNA, read in part, is TGTGCCAGCAGCCTCCAGGGCCACACCGGG.

In regard to this clone: The gene names here belong to mouse. The observed sequence ends 4 residues before the CDR3 terminus, with the missing tail filled in from the germline J gene. The chain has TRBV13-2 and TRBJ2-3, with 12 bases aligning to TRBD2. V shed 2 bases and J 3 bases; nucleotides not matched to a gene: 7. The CDR3 length is 17 residues. CDR1 is NNHNN and CDR2 is SYGAGS in the germline V gene (reference sequence). The CDR3 is CASGDPGTGGRAETLYF. The CDR3 DNA, read in part, is TGTGCCAGCGGTGACCCCGGGACTGGGGGGAGAGCAGAA.

This clone was recorded a few times. The listed genes are named as in mouse. The read terminates 4 residues ahead of where the CDR3 ends, so the germline J gene completes it. In the same sample, other DNA sequences code for this CDR3. The rearrangement joins TRBV13-1 to TRBJ2-7, with 12 bases matching TRBD2. The germline V gene has CDR1 NSHNY and CDR2 SYGAGN. The CDR3 contains 16 residues. V lost 0 bases, J lost 1 base, and 2 bases stayed unmatched. The CDR3 region is CASSDAGTGGSYEQYF. The covered CDR3 bases are TGTGCCAGCAGTGATGCAGGGACTGGGGGGTCCTAT.

This clone was found a few times. Mouse gene names and germline throughout. With the read ending 4 residues before the CDR3 end, the germline J gene is used to fill in that end. Other DNA sequences in this specimen translate into the identical CDR3. The chain joins TRBV1 to TRBJ2-1, with 11 bases lining up with TRBD2. Germline V gene sequence: CDR1 NSQYPW, CDR2 LRSPGD (reference sequence). With V trimmed by 1 base and J by 1 base, 0 bases remained unmatched. CDR3 length equals 16 residues. CDR3 sequence reads: CTCSAGLGGNYAEQFF. The CDR3 DNA, read in part, is TGCACCTGCAGTGCAGGACTGGGGGGGAACTATGCT.